The rows below give T cell receptor beta chains drawn from one sample of a study of blood T cell repertoires in COVID-19. TCRdb keeps only in-frame clones here, not all; method: immunoSEQ multiplex PCR. The sample lists about 140,000 clones; more than 75% were seen once. Sequenced: peripheral blood. The receptors derive from a human donor in a cohort sampled during active COVID-19. Each CDR3 is given with its conserved first and last residue. D genes are given only for firm matches. Clone sizes are given selectively: once, few, many, or a class where the clone is expanded.

J | D | size | V | CDR3 | DNA
TRBJ2-1 | NA | once | TRBV11-3 | CASSRGGGSDEQFF | TGTGCCAGCAGCCGGGGAGGGGGGTCCGATGAGCAGTTCTTC
TRBJ1-1 | NA | few | TRBV28 | CASSPTTAHLLEAFF | TGTGCCAGCAGTCCGACGACAGCTCACCTCCTTGAAGCTTTCTTT
TRBJ1-4 | NA | NA | TRBV7-2 | CASSLRAGANEKLFF | TGTGCCAGCAGCTTAAGGGCAGGGGCTAATGAAAAACTGTTTTTT
TRBJ2-5 | TRBD2 | NA | TRBV3-1/TRBV3-2 | CASSRLVGGTQETQYF | TGTGCCAGCAGCCGATTAGTGGGGGGGACTCAAGAGACCCAGTACTTC
TRBJ2-6 | TRBD1 | NA | TRBV28 | CASSFGDRITGANVLTF | TGTGCCAGCAGTTTCGGGGACAGGATAACTGGGGCCAACGTCCTGACTTTC
TRBJ1-2 | NA | NA | TRBV24-1 | CATSDSRTLFTRGSGGYTF | TGTGCCACCAGTGATTCACGAACGCTTTTTACCAGGGGATCGGGTGGCTACACCTTC
TRBJ2-3 | TRBD2 | NA | TRBV4-2 | CASSQVLAGGPDTQYF | TGTGCCAGCAGCCAGGTTCTAGCGGGGGGGCCAGATACGCAGTATTTT
TRBJ2-2 | TRBD2 | NA | TRBV7-3 | CASSLNAPSGANTGELFF | TGTGCCAGCAGCTTAAACGCCCCTAGCGGGGCGAACACCGGGGAGCTGTTTTTT
TRBJ1-2 | NA | NA | TRBV5-4 | CASSLEHAYFTF | TGTGCCAGCAGCTTGGAGCACGCCTATTTCACCTTC
TRBJ2-3 | NA | NA | TRBV10-3 | CAISQAEGPDTQYF | TGTGCCATCAGTCAAGCGGAGGGGCCAGATACGCAGTATTTT
TRBJ2-2 | TRBD2 | NA | TRBV5-1 | CASSSGTTDTGELFF | TGCGCCAGCAGCTCCGGGACTACCGACACCGGGGAGCTGTTTTTT
TRBJ1-5 | NA | NA | TRBV19 | CASSITTGFQGQPQHF | TGTGCCAGTAGTATAACCACAGGGTTTCAGGGCCAGCCCCAGCATTTT
TRBJ2-1 | TRBD2 | NA | TRBV3-1/TRBV3-2 | CASSWERGGYNEQFF | TGTGCCAGCAGCTGGGAGCGGGGCGGATACAATGAGCAGTTCTTC
TRBJ2-2 | NA | NA | TRBV3-1/TRBV3-2 | CASSRRGLNTGELFF | TGTGCCAGCAGCCGAAGGGGCCTAAACACCGGGGAGCTGTTTTTT
TRBJ2-7 | NA | few | TRBV7-9 | CASSFGGVFSYEQYF | TGTGCCAGCAGCTTCGGGGGAGTCTTCTCCTACGAGCAGTACTTC
TRBJ2-1 | TRBD2 | few | TRBV6-4 | CASSDSEAGGKDEQFF | TGTGCCAGCAGTGACTCTGAGGCGGGGGGCAAGGATGAGCAGTTCTTC
TRBJ2-7 | TRBD1 | once | TRBV28 | CASSLSQGAYEQYF | TGTGCCAGCAGTTTGAGTCAGGGGGCATATGAGCAGTACTTC
TRBJ2-7 | NA | few | TRBV6-2/TRBV6-3 | CASSPLYEQYF | TGTGCCAGCAGTCCCCTATACGAGCAGTACTTC
TRBJ2-3 | TRBD2 | NA | TRBV5-1 | CASSLGLAGGRTDTQYF | TGCGCCAGCAGCTTGGGTCTAGCGGGAGGGCGTACAGATACGCAGTATTTT
TRBJ2-1 | NA | NA | TRBV6-5 | CASSPLGGDEQFF | TGTGCCAGCAGTCCCCTAGGGGGGGATGAGCAGTTCTTC
TRBJ1-2 | TRBD1 | NA | TRBV5-5 | CASSLQGAGGYTF | TGTGCCAGCAGCTTGCAGGGGGCGGGAGGCTACACCTTC
TRBJ1-5 | NA | NA | TRBV27 | CASSLGGSGAGDSNQPQHF | TGTGCCAGCAGTTTAGGGGGTTCAGGGGCCGGAGATAGCAATCAGCCCCAGCATTTT
TRBJ1-1 | NA | NA | TRBV18 | CASSPPGGNTEAFF | TGTGCCAGCTCACCCCCGGGAGGGAACACTGAAGCTTTCTTT
TRBJ2-3 | TRBD1 | NA | TRBV28 | CASTRFGTASTDTQYF | TGTGCCAGCACTCGATTCGGGACAGCTAGCACAGATACGCAGTATTTT
TRBJ2-5 | TRBD2 | NA | TRBV4-1 | CASSQDEGLAGQRYQETQYF | TGCGCCAGCAGCCAAGACGAAGGACTAGCGGGGCAACGGTACCAAGAGACCCAGTACTTC
TRBJ2-7 | NA | NA | TRBV6-5 | CASSYFSDSYEQYF | TGTGCCAGCAGTTACTTCTCGGACAGCTACGAGCAGTACTTC
TRBJ1-4 | TRBD1 | NA | TRBV6-1 | CASSEGGTGGVELFF | TGTGCCAGCAGTGAAGGGGGGACAGGGGGCGTAGAGCTGTTTTTT
TRBJ2-3 | NA | NA | TRBV19 | CASSRQGTDTQYF | TGTGCCAGTAGCCGACAGGGCACAGATACGCAGTATTTT
TRBJ2-1 | TRBD2 | NA | TRBV5-1 | CASSLDLAGGLNEQFF | TGCGCCAGCAGCTTGGATCTCGCGGGGGGCCTCAATGAGCAGTTCTTC
TRBJ2-7 | TRBD1 | once | TRBV11-2 | CASSSLRGPSYEQYF | TGTGCCAGCAGCTCCCTAAGGGGGCCTTCTTACGAGCAGTACTTC
TRBJ2-1 | TRBD2 | NA | TRBV18 | CASSPYATSGSSYNEQFF | TGTGCCAGCTCACCATACGCAACTAGCGGGAGTTCCTACAATGAGCAGTTCTTC
TRBJ1-4 | NA | NA | TRBV2 | CASRSHLRGEKLFF | TGTGCCAGCAGGAGCCACCTCAGGGGTGAAAAACTGTTTTTT
TRBJ2-5 | NA | few | TRBV6-6 | CASSSVNQETQYF | TGTGCCAGCAGCTCTGTAAACCAAGAGACCCAGTACTTC